This T cell receptor (beta chain) appears in the sequencing data of a study of T cells after yellow fever vaccination. Study overall: SMART-Seq v4 Ultra Low Input prepared the low-cell-number fractions.

A single record per CDR3 protein comes from TCRdb applying MiXCR to the 5' RACE reads. The sample holds hundreds of thousands of distinct CDR3 sequences; around 20% are singletons and the top ten take roughly a sixth. This CDR3 has 14 residues. Germline assignment: CDR1 SNHLY and CDR2 FYNNEI. V lost 7 bases and J 0 bases, leaving 9 bases between the germline ends. Remarks on this clonotype: The antigen remains undetermined.

General study points: Shared CD4/CD8 clonotypes were a small share, likely from convergent recombination.

The clonotype comes from a man between 18 and 35 years old who received the YFV17D yellow fever vaccine. Source: PBMCs, taken before the yellow fever booster vaccination. This chain uses TRBV2 with TRBJ2-2; D unresolved. CDR3 sequence: CASTGWTNTGELFF. The CDR3 nucleotides are TGTGCCAGCACCGGGTGGACGAACACCGGGGAGCTGTTTTTT.